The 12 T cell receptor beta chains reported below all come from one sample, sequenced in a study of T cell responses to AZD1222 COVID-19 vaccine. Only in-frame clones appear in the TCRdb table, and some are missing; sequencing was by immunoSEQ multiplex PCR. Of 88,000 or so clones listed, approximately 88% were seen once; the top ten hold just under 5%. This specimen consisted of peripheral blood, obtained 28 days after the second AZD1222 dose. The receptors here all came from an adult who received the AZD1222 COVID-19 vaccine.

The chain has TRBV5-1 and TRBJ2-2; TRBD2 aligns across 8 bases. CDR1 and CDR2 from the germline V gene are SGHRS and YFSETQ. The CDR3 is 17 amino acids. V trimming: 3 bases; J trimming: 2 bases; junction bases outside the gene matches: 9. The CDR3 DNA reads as TGCGCCAGCAGCTCTTCCCCGGGGGGGTTCAACACCGGGGAGCTGTTTTTT. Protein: CASSSSPGGFNTGELFF.

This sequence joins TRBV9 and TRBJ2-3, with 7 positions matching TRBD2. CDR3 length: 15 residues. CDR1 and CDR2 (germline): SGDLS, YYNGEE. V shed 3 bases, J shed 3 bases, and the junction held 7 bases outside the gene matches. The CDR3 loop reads CASSAMQGGTDTQYF. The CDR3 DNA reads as TGTGCCAGCAGCGCCATGCAGGGAGGGACAGATACGCAGTATTTT. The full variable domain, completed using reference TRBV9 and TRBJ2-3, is DSGVTQTPKHLITATGQRVTLRCSPRSGDLSVYWYQQSLDQGLQFLIQYYNGEERAKGNILERFSAQQFPDLHSELNLSSLELGDSALYFCASSAMQGGTDTQYFGPGTRLTVL.

The CDR3 loop reads CASSLTTGGNYGYTF. The CDR3 DNA sequence: TGTGCCAGCAGCTTAACGACAGGGGGAAACTATGGCTACACCTTC. The gene calls are TRBV7-9 and TRBJ1-2, with 9 bases lining up with TRBD1. The CDR3 sequence is 15 residues long. Germline V CDR1 and CDR2: SEHNR, FQNEAQ (reference sequence). Trimming took 2 bases from V and 2 from J; bases not matched to a gene: 3.

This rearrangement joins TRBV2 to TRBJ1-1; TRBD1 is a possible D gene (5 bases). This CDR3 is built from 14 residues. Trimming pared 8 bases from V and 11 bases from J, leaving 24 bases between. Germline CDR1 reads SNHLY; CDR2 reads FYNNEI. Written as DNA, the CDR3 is TGTGCCAGCGGCCCGGGGGTGGGTTCTACTGGGGCTTTCTTT. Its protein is CASGPGVGSTGAFF.

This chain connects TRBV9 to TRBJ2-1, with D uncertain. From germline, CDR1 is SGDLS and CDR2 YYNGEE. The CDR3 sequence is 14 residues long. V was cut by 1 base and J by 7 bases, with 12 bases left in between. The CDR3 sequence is CASSVSTFGNEQFF. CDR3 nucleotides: TGTGCCAGCAGCGTATCGACATTTGGGAATGAGCAGTTCTTC.

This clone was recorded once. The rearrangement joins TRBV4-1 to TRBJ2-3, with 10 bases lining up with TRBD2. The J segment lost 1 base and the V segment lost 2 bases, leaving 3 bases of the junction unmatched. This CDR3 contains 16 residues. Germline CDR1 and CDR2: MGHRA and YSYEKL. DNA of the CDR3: TGCGCCAGCAGCCAAATAGCGGGGGGCCGCACAGATACGCAGTATTTT. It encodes CASSQIAGGRTDTQYF.

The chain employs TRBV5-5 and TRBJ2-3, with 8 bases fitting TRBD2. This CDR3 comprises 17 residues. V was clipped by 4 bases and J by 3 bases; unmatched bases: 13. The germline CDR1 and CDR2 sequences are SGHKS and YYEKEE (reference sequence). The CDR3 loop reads CASSPGLAGYSTDTQYF. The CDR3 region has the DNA TGTGCCAGCAGCCCCGGTTTAGCGGGGTATTCAACAGATACGCAGTATTTT. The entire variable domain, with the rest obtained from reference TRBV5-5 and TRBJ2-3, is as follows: DAGVTQSPTHLIKTRGQQVTLRCSPISGHKSVSWYQQVLGQGPQFIFQYYEKEERGRGNFPDRFSARQFPNYSSELNVNALLLGDSALYLCASSPGLAGYSTDTQYFGPGTRLTVL.

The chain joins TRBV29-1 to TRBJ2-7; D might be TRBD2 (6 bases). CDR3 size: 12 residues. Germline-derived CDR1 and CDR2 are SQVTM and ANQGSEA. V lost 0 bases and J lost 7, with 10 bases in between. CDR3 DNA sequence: TGCAGCGTTGAAGATGGGGGAGGAGAGCAGTACTTC. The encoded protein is CSVEDGGGEQYF.

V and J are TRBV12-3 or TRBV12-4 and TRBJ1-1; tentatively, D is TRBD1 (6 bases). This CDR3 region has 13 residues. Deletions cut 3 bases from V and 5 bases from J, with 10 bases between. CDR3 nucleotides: TGTGCCAGCAGTTTTGAGGGGGGAACTGAAGCTTTCTTT. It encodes CASSFEGGTEAFF.

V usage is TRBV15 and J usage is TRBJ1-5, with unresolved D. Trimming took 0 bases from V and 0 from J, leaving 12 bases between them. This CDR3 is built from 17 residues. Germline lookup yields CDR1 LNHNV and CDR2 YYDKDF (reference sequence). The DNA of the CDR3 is TGTGCCACCAGCAGAGATCCCACCCCCTATAGCAATCAGCCCCAGCATTTT. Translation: CATSRDPTPYSNQPQHF. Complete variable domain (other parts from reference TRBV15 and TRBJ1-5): DAMVIQNPRYQVTQFGKPVTLSCSQTLNHNVMYWYQQKSSQAPKLLFHYYDKDFNNEADTPDNFQSRRPNTSFCFLDIRSPGLGDTAMYLCATSRDPTPYSNQPQHFGDGTRLSIL.

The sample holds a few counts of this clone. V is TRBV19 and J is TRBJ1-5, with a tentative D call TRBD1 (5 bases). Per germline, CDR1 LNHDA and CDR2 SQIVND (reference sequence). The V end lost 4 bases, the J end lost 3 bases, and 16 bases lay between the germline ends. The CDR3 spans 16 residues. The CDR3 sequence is CASSRWGGMDNQPQHF. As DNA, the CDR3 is TGTGCCAGTAGTAGGTGGGGGGGGATGGACAATCAGCCCCAGCATTTT.

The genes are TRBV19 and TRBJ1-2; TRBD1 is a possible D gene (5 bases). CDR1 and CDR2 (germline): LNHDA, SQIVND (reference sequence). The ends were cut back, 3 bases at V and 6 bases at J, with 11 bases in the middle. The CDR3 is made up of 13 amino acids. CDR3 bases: TGTGCCAGTAGTATCTCAGGGATCCATGGCTACACCTTC. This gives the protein CASSISGIHGYTF. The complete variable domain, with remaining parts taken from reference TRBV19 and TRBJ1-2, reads DGGITQSPKYLFRKEGQNVTLSCEQNLNHDAMYWYRQDPGQGLRLIYYSQIVNDFQKGDIAEGYSVSREKKESFPLTVTSAQKNPTAFYLCASSISGIHGYTFGSGTRLTVV.